This T cell receptor beta chain was recovered during a study of identical twins. Study results and caveats: In cord blood, abundant beta clonotypes had fewer insertions; memory showed no trend. Interpretation of the results relied on cross-sectional statistical analysis and not on following the same donors.

On this clonotype itself: Its antigen is unknown.

Looked up from germline, CDR1 is MNHEY and CDR2 is SVGEGT. This CDR3 region has 14 residues. V dropped 0 bases and J dropped 4 bases, with 9 bases sitting between them. MiXCR was run by TCRdb on the 5' RACE reads, yielding one entry per CDR3 protein. The table has hundreds of thousands of distinct CDR3 sequences, about 18% seen once. A further study also used this sample, focusing on T cells expressing NK-cell markers. That work states: Beta-chain profiling covered CD3+CD56+NKG2C+, CD3+CD56+NKG2C- and CD3+CD56-NKG2C+ sorted subsets. Seven of eight sequenced donors tested HCMV-seropositive; one tested seronegative.

The genes are TRBV6-2 or TRBV6-3 and TRBJ1-1; D is undetermined. Sequenced input: PBMCs. The source of this sequence is a woman under 30 in good health. The CDR3 reads CASSYSGRVTEAFF. The CDR3, as DNA: TGTGCCAGCAGTTACTCTGGGAGGGTCACTGAAGCTTTCTTT.